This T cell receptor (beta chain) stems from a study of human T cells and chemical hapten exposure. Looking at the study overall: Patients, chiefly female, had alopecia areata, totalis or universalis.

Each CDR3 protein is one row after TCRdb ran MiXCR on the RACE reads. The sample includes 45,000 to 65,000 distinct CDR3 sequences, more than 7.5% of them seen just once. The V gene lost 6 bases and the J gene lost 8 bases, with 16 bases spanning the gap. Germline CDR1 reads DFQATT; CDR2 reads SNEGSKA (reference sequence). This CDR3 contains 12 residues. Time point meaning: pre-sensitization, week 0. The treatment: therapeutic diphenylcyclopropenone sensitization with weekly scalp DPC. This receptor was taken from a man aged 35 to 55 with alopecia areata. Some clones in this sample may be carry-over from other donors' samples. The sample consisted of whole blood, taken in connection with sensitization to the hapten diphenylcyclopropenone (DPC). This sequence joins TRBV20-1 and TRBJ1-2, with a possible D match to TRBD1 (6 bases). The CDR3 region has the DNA TGCAGTGCACCGGGACAACGGTCGGGCTACACCTTC. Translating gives CSAPGQRSGYTF.